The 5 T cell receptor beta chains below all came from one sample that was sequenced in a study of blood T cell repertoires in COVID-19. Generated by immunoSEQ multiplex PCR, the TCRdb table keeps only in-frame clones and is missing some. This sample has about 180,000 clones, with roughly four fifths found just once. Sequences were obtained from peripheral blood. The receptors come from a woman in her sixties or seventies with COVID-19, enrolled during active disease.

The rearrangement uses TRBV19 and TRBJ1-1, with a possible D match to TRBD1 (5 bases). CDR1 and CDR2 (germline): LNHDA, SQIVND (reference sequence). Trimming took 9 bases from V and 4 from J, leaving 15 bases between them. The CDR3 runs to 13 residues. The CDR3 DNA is TGTGCCAGCCGACAGCACGACGGCACTGAAGCTTTCTTT. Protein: CASRQHDGTEAFF.

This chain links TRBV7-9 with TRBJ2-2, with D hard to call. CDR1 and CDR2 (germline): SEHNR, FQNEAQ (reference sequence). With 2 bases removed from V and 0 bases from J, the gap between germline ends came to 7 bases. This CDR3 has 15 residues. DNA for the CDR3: TGTGCCAGCAGCTTACTCACACCGAACACCGGGGAGCTGTTTTTT. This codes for CASSLLTPNTGELFF.

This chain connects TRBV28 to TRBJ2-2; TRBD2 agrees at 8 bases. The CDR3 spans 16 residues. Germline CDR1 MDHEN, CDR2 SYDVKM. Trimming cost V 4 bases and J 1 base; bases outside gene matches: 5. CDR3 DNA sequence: TGTGCCAGCAGTTCCCCTACTAGCGGGAACACCGGGGAGCTGTTTTTT. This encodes CASSSPTSGNTGELFF.

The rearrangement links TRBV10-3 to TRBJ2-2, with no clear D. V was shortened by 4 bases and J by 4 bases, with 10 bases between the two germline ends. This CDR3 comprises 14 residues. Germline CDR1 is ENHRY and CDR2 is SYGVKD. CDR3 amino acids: CAISAASGTGELFF. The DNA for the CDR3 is TGTGCCATCAGTGCAGCTAGTGGCACCGGGGAGCTGTTTTTT.

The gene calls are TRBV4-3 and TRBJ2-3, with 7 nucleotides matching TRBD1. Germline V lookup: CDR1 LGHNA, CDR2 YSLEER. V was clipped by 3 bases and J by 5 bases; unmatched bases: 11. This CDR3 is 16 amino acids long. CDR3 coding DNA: TGCGCCAGCAGCCACAAGTACAGGGGCCAGATAGATACGCAGTATTTT. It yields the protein CASSHKYRGQIDTQYF.